These T cell receptor beta chains were read from a single sample in a study of blood T cell repertoires in COVID-19. Some clones are missing from TCRdb's copy, which holds only in-frame ones; the method was immunoSEQ multiplex PCR. Counted here are under 95,000 clones, 70% to 90% occurring once; the ten biggest clones make up 5.4%. Input material: peripheral blood. The receptors derive from a man between 60 and 75 years old with acute or convalescent COVID-19. Both conserved end residues are part of each CDR3. The D gene is left open where the match is weak. Rows may omit the clone size; those that give it use once, few, many or a size class.

v_call,clone_size,d_call,j_call,cdr3_nt,cdr3_aa
TRBV19,.,.,TRBJ2-3,TGTGCCAGTAGTAGCACAACAGATACGCAGTATTTT,CASSSTTDTQYF
TRBV10-3,once,.,TRBJ1-3,TGTGCCATCAGTGAGTTGCGGGGGAGTGGAAACACCATATATTTT,CAISELRGSGNTIYF
TRBV9,.,TRBD2,TRBJ2-7,TGTGCCAGCAGCGTAGATGAGCGGGGGAGCTCCTACGAGCAGTACTTC,CASSVDERGSSYEQYF
TRBV19,few,.,TRBJ2-7,TGTGCCAGTAGTATAAGGTTCAGGGAGGACGAGCAGTACTTC,CASSIRFREDEQYF
TRBV6-1,.,.,TRBJ1-1,TGTGCCAGCAGTGAAGGGGGGACTCTCGGAATGAACACTGAAGCTTTCTTT,CASSEGGTLGMNTEAFF
TRBV19,once,TRBD1,TRBJ1-5,TGTGCCAGTAACCCGGACAGGGGGACTAGTCAGCCCCAGCATTTT,CASNPDRGTSQPQHF
TRBV7-9,once,TRBD1,TRBJ1-1,TGTGCCAGCCGCTTTACAGGGGACACTGAAGCTTTCTTT,CASRFTGDTEAFF
TRBV9,.,.,TRBJ2-1,TGTGCCAGCAGCGTATTCCCACAGGGAGCGAGCAATGAGCAGTTCTTC,CASSVFPQGASNEQFF
TRBV9,.,TRBD1,TRBJ1-5,TGTGCCAGCAGCGTAGCAACAGGGGGGGATCAGCCCCAGCATTTT,CASSVATGGDQPQHF
TRBV9,.,.,TRBJ2-5,TGTGCCAGCAGCGTAGCTACGGGGTCCCAAGAGACCCAGTACTTC,CASSVATGSQETQYF
TRBV19,.,TRBD1,TRBJ1-5,TGTGCCAGTAGTACCGGGACAGGCCAAGGACAAGGCAATCAGCCCCAGCATTTT,CASSTGTGQGQGNQPQHF
TRBV10-3,once,.,TRBJ1-1,TGTGCCATCAGTGAGAGGTTGGGGGACACCAACACTGAAGCTTTCTTT,CAISERLGDTNTEAFF
TRBV3-1/TRBV3-2,few,.,TRBJ2-7,TGTGCCAGCAGCCAAGCTTCCTACGAGCAGTACTTC,CASSQASYEQYF
TRBV1,.,.,TRBJ2-3,TGCACCAGCAGCCTAAGGGGAAGAGCGGGGGGGCCAGATACGCAGTATTTT,CTSSLRGRAGGPDTQYF
TRBV6-5,.,TRBD2,TRBJ2-1,TGTGCCAGCACCCTAGCGGGGGACAATGAGCAGTTCTTC,CASTLAGDNEQFF
TRBV27,.,.,TRBJ2-5,TGTGCCAGCAGTCGAGAAGGTGGGGGGGCCCAAGAGACCCAGTACTTC,CASSREGGGAQETQYF
TRBV20-1,.,.,TRBJ2-6,TGCAGTGCTAGTCCCGCGTCTGGGGCCAACGTCCTGACTTTC,CSASPASGANVLTF
TRBV19,.,.,TRBJ2-1,TGTGCCAGTAGCCTCGCGGAGCGCTACAATGAGCAGTTCTTC,CASSLAERYNEQFF
TRBV6-5,once,TRBD1,TRBJ2-1,TGTGCCAGCAGTCGACAGGGGTCCTACAATGAGCAGTTCTTC,CASSRQGSYNEQFF
TRBV7-2,once,TRBD2,TRBJ2-7,TGTGCCAGCAGCTTATTCGGGGGGGCGAAGTACGAGCAGTACTTC,CASSLFGGAKYEQYF
TRBV7-9,.,TRBD1,TRBJ1-5,TGTGCCAGCAGCCAAGGGACAGGGATGGGGGGTCAGCCCCAGCATTTT,CASSQGTGMGGQPQHF
TRBV6-2/TRBV6-3,.,.,TRBJ1-2,TGTGCCAGCAGTTACTCTACGGGGAATAATGGCTACACCTTC,CASSYSTGNNGYTF
TRBV6-5,.,TRBD1,TRBJ1-1,TGTGCCAGCAGTTACAGGACAGGCCTATTGAACACTGAAGCTTTCTTT,CASSYRTGLLNTEAFF
TRBV6-5,.,.,TRBJ2-1,TGTGCCAGCACTCGGGACAGCCTCCCCGGGGGTGAGCAGTTCTTC,CASTRDSLPGGEQFF
TRBV11-3,.,.,TRBJ2-2,TGTGCCAGCAGCTTAGCCGGCAGGCTAACCGGGGAGCTGTTTTTT,CASSLAGRLTGELFF
TRBV12-3/TRBV12-4,.,.,TRBJ2-7,TGTGCCAGTAAATCCGGGGTACACGAGCAGTACTTC,CASKSGVHEQYF
TRBV30,once,.,TRBJ1-1,TGTGCCTGGAGCGTTTCGGGACTCAGGGTCACTGAAGCTTTCTTT,CAWSVSGLRVTEAFF
TRBV11-3,.,.,TRBJ1-1,TGTGCCAGCAGCCTAGGCGGCGTCAACACTGAAGCTTTCTTT,CASSLGGVNTEAFF
TRBV5-4,large,.,TRBJ1-1,TGTGCCAGCAGCTTGGAGAAAGGGGTGAACACTGAAGCTTTCTTT,CASSLEKGVNTEAFF
TRBV15,few,.,TRBJ1-1,TGTGCCACCAACGACAATTTGAACACTGAAGCTTTCTTT,CATNDNLNTEAFF
TRBV19,.,.,TRBJ1-3,TGTGCCAGTAGTGACAGTGGCGTCTCTGGAAACACCATATATTTT,CASSDSGVSGNTIYF
TRBV5-8,.,TRBD1,TRBJ2-1,TGTGCCAGTGGACAGGGGATTATCAATGAGCAGTTCTTC,CASGQGIINEQFF
TRBV6-2/TRBV6-3,.,TRBD2,TRBJ2-7,TGTGCCAGCAGTTCACTAGCGGGGGGAGGACCCTACGAGCAGTACTTC,CASSSLAGGGPYEQYF
TRBV13,.,TRBD1,TRBJ1-2,TGTGCCAGCAGCTCGGTGACCTGGGACAGGGAGTATGGCTACACCTTC,CASSSVTWDREYGYTF
TRBV11-2,once,.,TRBJ1-1,TGTGCCAGCAGCTTAGGTATCCTTAACACTGAAGCTTTCTTT,CASSLGILNTEAFF
TRBV19,.,.,TRBJ1-1,TGTGCCAGTAGTAACACATTAACTGAAGCTTTCTTT,CASSNTLTEAFF
TRBV6-5,.,.,TRBJ1-2,TGTGCCAGCACTTCCAGGGGAGTCGGAAGGACCGGGTCCTTC,CASTSRGVGRTGSF
TRBV5-1,.,TRBD1,TRBJ1-2,TGCGCCAGCAGCTTGGGTCAGGGGGGTTATGGCTACACCTTC,CASSLGQGGYGYTF
TRBV6-5,.,TRBD1,TRBJ1-4,TGTGCCAGCCGGTCCGGGGGACAGGGTGAAAAACTGTTTTTT,CASRSGGQGEKLFF
TRBV4-3,.,TRBD1,TRBJ1-2,TGCGCCAGCAGCCTAACAGGGGAGTCGGGCTATGGCTACACCTTC,CASSLTGESGYGYTF
TRBV29-1,.,TRBD1,TRBJ1-1,TGCAGCGCCAGGACAGGGGCAAACACTGAAGCTTTCTTT,CSARTGANTEAFF
TRBV3-1/TRBV3-2,.,.,TRBJ1-6,TGTGCCAGCAGCCAAGAGGCCCCCTATAATTCACCCCTCCACTTT,CASSQEAPYNSPLHF
TRBV11-2,.,TRBD2,TRBJ2-1,TGTGCCAGCAGCTTTACGGGACTAGCGGGCAATGAGCAGTTCTTC,CASSFTGLAGNEQFF
TRBV6-6,few,TRBD2,TRBJ2-3,TGTGCCAGCAGTTCCCAGTTAGCGGGGGCCACAGATACGCAGTATTTT,CASSSQLAGATDTQYF
TRBV27,.,.,TRBJ2-1,TGTGCCAGCAGCCCAATCGCGGGATCCAATGAGCAGTTCTTC,CASSPIAGSNEQFF
TRBV7-2,.,TRBD2,TRBJ2-5,TGTGCCAGCAGCCCCGCTCTCTCTAGCGGGGCCACCCCTGGGACCCAGTACTTC,CASSPALSSGATPGTQYF
TRBV29-1,.,.,TRBJ1-2,TGCAGCGTTGAAGGGACAGTTAATGGCTACACCTTC,CSVEGTVNGYTF
TRBV13,.,.,TRBJ1-1,TGTGCCAGCAGCACGTCGTGGGCAGGTTACACTGAAGCTTTCTTT,CASSTSWAGYTEAFF
TRBV7-9,few,.,TRBJ2-5,TGTGCCAGCAGCGAACCCTATAGGGGAGGCCAAGAGACCCAGTACTTC,CASSEPYRGGQETQYF
TRBV7-6,.,.,TRBJ2-2,TGTGCCAGCAGCCCCGGAGCGTTCGACACCGGGGAGCTGTTTTTT,CASSPGAFDTGELFF
TRBV5-4,.,.,TRBJ1-1,TGTGCCAGCAGCTTGGTGAGACAGCCGGATGAAGCTTTCTTT,CASSLVRQPDEAFF
TRBV20-1,.,.,TRBJ2-5,TGCAGTGCTAGTCGGGCTAGCGCGAAGGAGACCCAGTACTTC,CSASRASAKETQYF
TRBV9,.,TRBD2,TRBJ2-3,TGTGCCAGCAGAGCGGGGGGGCTTTCCACAGATACGCAGTATTTT,CASRAGGLSTDTQYF
TRBV5-8,.,.,TRBJ1-1,TGTGCCAGCAGCTTGATGGACAGCCTGAACACTGAAGCTTTCTTT,CASSLMDSLNTEAFF
TRBV5-1,.,TRBD1,TRBJ2-1,TGCGCCAGCAGCTACCTGCCGGGACAGGGGGTCTACAATGAGCAGTTCTTC,CASSYLPGQGVYNEQFF